This entry describes one T cell receptor (beta chain). Its target is unknown. TCRdb's table, derived via immunoSEQ multiplex PCR, lists solely in-frame clones and lacks some. This table holds about 83,000 clones, about 90% found once. This record comes from a study of OX40 agonist ivuxolimab in advanced cancers. General study findings and limits: With doses of 0.1-3.0 mg/kg, partial responders showed among the lowest clonal expansion. The authors did not determine the antigen specificity of the expanded peripheral T cells.

The germline V and J ends were trimmed by 3 bases and 2 bases, with 10 bases remaining between them. The CDR3 loop spans 15 amino acids. CDR1 is SGHTA, CDR2 FQGNSA, per germline. V gene TRBV7-2 combines with J gene TRBJ2-2; TRBD1 might be the D (6 bases). The sequence came from an adult with an advanced solid tumor such as melanoma, head and neck, liver or kidney cancer. The sequencing here drew on CD4+ or CD8+ T cells sorted from blood, taken in a trial of the OX40 agonist ivuxolimab. CDR3 bases: TGTGCCAGCAGCTTCTACAGGGTCAACACCGGGGAGCTGTTTTTT. Protein sequence: CASSFYRVNTGELFF.